The rows below give T cell receptor beta chains drawn from one sample of a study of CD8 T cells in ankylosing spondylitis. MiXCR, run by TCRdb on the 5' RACE reads, gives a single entry per CDR3 protein. The sample has more than 400,000 distinct CDR3 sequences, about 5.2% seen once; the top ten hold around 3.5%. The source material was blood, either unsorted or a sorted T cell fraction (not recorded which). The origin of the receptors is a male donor with ankylosing spondylitis. The CDR3 runs from the conserved cysteine through the conserved F or W. The D gene is left open where the match is weak. Some rows have no size entry. The others give once, few or many, or a class for an expanded clone.

d_call	v_call	clone_size	j_call	cdr3_aa	cdr3_nt
TRBD2	TRBV20-1	many	TRBJ2-1	CSATRPSGGSYNEQFF	TGCAGTGCTACCAGACCTAGCGGGGGTTCCTACAATGAGCAGTTCTTC
TRBD2	TRBV20-1	few	TRBJ2-5	CSAATSGAQTQYF	TGCAGTGCTGCTACTAGCGGGGCCCAGACCCAGTACTTC
NA	TRBV3-1	NA	TRBJ2-7	CASSQDLRRSSEQYF	TGTGCCAGCAGCCAAGATCTTAGGAGATCAAGCGAGCAGTACTTC
NA	TRBV9	few	TRBJ2-1	CASSPRAGVHNEQFF	TGTGCCAGCAGCCCTCGGGCAGGGGTCCACAATGAGCAGTTCTTC
TRBD1	TRBV7-9	many	TRBJ2-5	CASSPRDRLKQEETQYF	TGTGCCAGCAGCCCCAGGGACAGATTGAAACAAGAAGAGACCCAGTACTTC
TRBD1	TRBV9	many	TRBJ1-6	CASSPRTGVSPLHF	TGTGCCAGCAGCCCACGGACAGGGGTTTCACCCCTCCACTTT
TRBD2	TRBV20-1	many	TRBJ2-1	CSARDPRGGSSYNEQFF	TGCAGTGCTAGAGATCCGCGCGGGGGGAGCTCCTACAATGAGCAGTTCTTC
NA	TRBV18	many	TRBJ2-2	CASSPPSRSNTGELFF	TGTGCCAGCTCACCACCGTCCCGATCGAACACCGGGGAGCTGTTTTTT
TRBD1	TRBV5-1	many	TRBJ2-7	CASSKTGTAPSYEQYF	TGCGCCAGCAGTAAAACCGGGACAGCCCCCTCCTACGAGCAGTACTTC
NA	TRBV5-6	many	TRBJ1-4	CASSLAGGLDERGLFF	TGTGCCAGCAGCTTGGCGGGGGGGCTGGATGAAAGAGGCCTGTTTTTT
NA	TRBV10-3	many	TRBJ2-3	CAISPGPSTDTQYF	TGTGCCATCAGCCCGGGACCAAGCACAGATACGCAGTATTTT
TRBD1	TRBV20-1	many	TRBJ2-1	CSGRGRGLVLEFF	TGCAGTGGGAGGGGCAGGGGGCTTGTTTTGGAGTTCTTC
NA	TRBV7-3	many	TRBJ1-1	CASSPSPGMNTEAFF	TGTGCCAGCAGCCCAAGCCCGGGTATGAACACTGAAGCTTTCTTT
TRBD1	TRBV10-3	many	TRBJ1-1	CAIRGTGVKNTEAFF	TGTGCCATCAGGGGGACAGGGGTTAAGAACACTGAAGCTTTCTTT
NA	TRBV7-8	many	TRBJ2-1	CASSPGRGLGEQFF	TGTGCCAGCAGCCCCGGGCGAGGCTTGGGAGAGCAGTTCTTC
NA	TRBV2	NA	TRBJ1-2	CASSERQFYGYTF	TGTGCCAGCAGTGAAAGGCAGTTCTATGGCTACACCTTC
TRBD1	TRBV20-1	many	TRBJ1-5	CSATQGAEQPQHF	TGCAGTGCTACACAGGGGGCTGAGCAGCCCCAGCATTTT
TRBD1	TRBV10-3	many	TRBJ1-4	CATASFITGGEVEKLFF	TGTGCCACCGCCTCCTTTATCACAGGGGGCGAAGTTGAAAAACTGTTTTTT
TRBD1	TRBV28	many	TRBJ1-5	CASSTGGFQPQHF	TGTGCCAGCAGTACAGGGGGCTTTCAGCCCCAGCATTTT
NA	TRBV7-2	many	TRBJ2-7	CASSFEGLNPYEQYF	TGTGCCAGCAGCTTCGAGGGGCTAAATCCCTACGAGCAGTACTTC
TRBD2	TRBV7-2	many	TRBJ2-1	CASSFASGGYNEQFF	TGTGCCAGCAGCTTTGCCAGCGGGGGTTACAATGAGCAGTTCTTC
NA	TRBV9	many	TRBJ2-5	CASSVKWAQETQYF	TGTGCCAGCAGCGTAAAGTGGGCCCAAGAGACCCAGTACTTC
NA	TRBV6-1	many	TRBJ2-1	CASSDWGRSSYNEQFF	TGTGCCAGCAGTGATTGGGGCAGAAGCTCCTACAATGAGCAGTTCTTC
NA	TRBV24-1	many	TRBJ2-5	CATSDPGSDGETQYF	TGTGCCACCAGTGATCCAGGCTCCGATGGGGAGACCCAGTACTTC
NA	TRBV7-6	few	TRBJ1-6	CASSSDRSPLHF	TGTGCCAGCAGCTCAGACAGATCACCCCTCCACTTT
NA	TRBV9	many	TRBJ2-2	CASSGPTNTGELFF	TGTGCCAGCAGCGGCCCGACGAACACCGGGGAGCTGTTTTTT
NA	TRBV7-9	many	TRBJ2-3	CASSYRGDTQYF	TGTGCCAGCAGCTATAGAGGAGATACGCAGTATTTT
TRBD2	TRBV12-3/TRBV12-4	many	TRBJ2-3	CASRVTSGSTDTQYF	TGTGCCAGCAGGGTGACTAGCGGTTCCACAGATACGCAGTATTTT
NA	TRBV20-1	NA	TRBJ2-5	CCARGAGSAFEETQYF	TGCTGTGCTAGGGGAGCTGGGAGCGCCTTTGAAGAGACCCAGTACTTC
TRBD1	TRBV7-9	many	TRBJ2-4	CASSAGTVLAKNIQYF	TGTGCCAGCAGCGCCGGGACAGTACTAGCCAAAAACATTCAGTACTTC